This T cell receptor beta chain was captured by sequencing in a study of blood T cell repertoires in COVID-19. This clone was counted only a few times. Method: immunoSEQ multiplex PCR; TCRdb's copy keeps in-frame clones and lacks some. The sample lists approximately 170,000 clones, 80% to 85% occurring once. This CDR3 contains 15 residues. Trimming pared 3 bases from V and 1 base from J, leaving 12 bases between. Germline V gives CDR1 LNHNV, CDR2 YYDKDF (reference sequence). This TCR was sampled from a woman in her sixties or seventies with COVID-19, enrolled during active disease. Sample: peripheral blood. The chain carries TRBV15 and TRBJ2-5; tentative D call: TRBD2 (5 bases). The CDR3 loop reads CATSSERLTQETQYF. CDR3 nucleotides: TGTGCCACCAGCAGTGAGCGGCTCACCCAAGAGACCCAGTACTTC.